The T cell receptor beta chain under discussion was sequenced for a study of blood T cell repertoires in COVID-19. Original analysis: Reference gene primer amplification gave nucleated cell count estimates. Using immunoSEQ multiplex PCR, the repertoire was profiled, and TCRdb retains in-frame clones only, with some absent. Clone size and V and J calls were adopted from that table, with D and trimming inferred from the DNA. Of under 250,000 clones listed, approximately 85% were seen once; the top ten hold approximately 9%. This clone was observed once. CDR1 and CDR2 (germline): SGHRS, YFSETQ. The V end lost 5 bases, the J end lost 1 base, and 12 bases lay between the germline ends. This CDR3 region has 14 residues.

Sequenced input: PBMCs or T cells enriched from blood (not recorded which). The chain is built from TRBV5-1 and TRBJ1-1; D might be TRBD1 (5 bases). The receptor's source is a woman in her fifties or sixties with acute COVID-19. The CDR3 loop reads CASRVGGGNTEAFF. The CDR3 DNA follows: TGCGCCAGCAGGGTGGGCGGGGGGAACACTGAAGCTTTCTTT.